The sequence of this T cell receptor beta chain was determined in a study of shared clonotypes between healthy human individuals. Findings of the study overall: Non-shared clonotypes displayed generation probabilities falling below those of clonotypes present in all four donors. Sampling included only blood; tissue repertoires likely differ.

There are 16 residues in the CDR3. Germline V CDR1 and CDR2: SGHVS, FQNEAQ. J gave up 4 bases and V 4 bases, and 11 bases lay outside the gene matches. Measured with immunoSEQ multiplex PCR; TCRdb has only the in-frame clones, and not every one. Of roughly 2,300,000 clones in the sample, roughly 90% were seen once. This clone was recorded only once. Antigen specificity is unknown. This sequence was found in a man younger than 35 in good health. Some clones in this sample may be carry-over from other donors' samples. The chain combines TRBV7-8 with TRBJ2-3, with 7 bases matching TRBD2. Material for sequencing was naive CD4+ T cells from PBMCs. Regarding subset: CD45RA+ positively selected. DNA of the CDR3: TGTGCCAGCAGCTCCCTGTGGGGGAGGGCCTCAGATACGCAGTATTTT. Amino acid sequence: CASSSLWGRASDTQYF.